These 3 T cell receptor beta chains were all obtained from the same sample, sequenced in a study of blood T cell repertoires in COVID-19. TCRdb's table, derived via immunoSEQ multiplex PCR, lists solely in-frame clones and lacks some. The sample gives 200,000 to 250,000 clones, roughly four fifths of which show up once; about 5% is in the top ten. Sequenced input: peripheral blood. These receptors were obtained from a woman in her 70s with COVID-19, enrolled during active disease.

CDR3 sequence: CASSLISGSGETQYF. The CDR3 bases are TGTGCCAGCAGCTTGATTAGCGGGAGCGGGGAGACCCAGTACTTC. The chain links TRBV7-2 to TRBJ2-5; 9 bases are shared with TRBD2. The CDR3 has 15 residues. The germline CDR1 and CDR2 sequences are SGHTA and FQGNSA. V shed 3 bases, J shed 5 bases, and the junction held 7 bases outside the gene matches.

The gene calls are TRBV2 and TRBJ1-1, with D perhaps matching TRBD1 (5 bases). V lost 6 bases and J lost 11, with 16 bases in between. CDR1 is SNHLY, CDR2 FYNNEI, per germline. CDR3 length equals 12 residues. The CDR3 nucleotides are TGTGCCAGCAGCGACAGCCCCGGGAGGGCTTTCTTT. It is translated as CASSDSPGRAFF.

This clone appeared once. The chain uses TRBV19 and TRBJ2-3; D gene uncertain. The CDR3 is made up of 12 amino acids. Trimming took off 3 bases at V and 7 bases at J, with 8 bases between the two ends. The germline V gene has CDR1 LNHDA and CDR2 SQIVND (reference sequence). Written as DNA, the CDR3 is TGTGCCAGTAGTATTACACAGAATACGCAGTATTTT. Amino acids: CASSITQNTQYF.